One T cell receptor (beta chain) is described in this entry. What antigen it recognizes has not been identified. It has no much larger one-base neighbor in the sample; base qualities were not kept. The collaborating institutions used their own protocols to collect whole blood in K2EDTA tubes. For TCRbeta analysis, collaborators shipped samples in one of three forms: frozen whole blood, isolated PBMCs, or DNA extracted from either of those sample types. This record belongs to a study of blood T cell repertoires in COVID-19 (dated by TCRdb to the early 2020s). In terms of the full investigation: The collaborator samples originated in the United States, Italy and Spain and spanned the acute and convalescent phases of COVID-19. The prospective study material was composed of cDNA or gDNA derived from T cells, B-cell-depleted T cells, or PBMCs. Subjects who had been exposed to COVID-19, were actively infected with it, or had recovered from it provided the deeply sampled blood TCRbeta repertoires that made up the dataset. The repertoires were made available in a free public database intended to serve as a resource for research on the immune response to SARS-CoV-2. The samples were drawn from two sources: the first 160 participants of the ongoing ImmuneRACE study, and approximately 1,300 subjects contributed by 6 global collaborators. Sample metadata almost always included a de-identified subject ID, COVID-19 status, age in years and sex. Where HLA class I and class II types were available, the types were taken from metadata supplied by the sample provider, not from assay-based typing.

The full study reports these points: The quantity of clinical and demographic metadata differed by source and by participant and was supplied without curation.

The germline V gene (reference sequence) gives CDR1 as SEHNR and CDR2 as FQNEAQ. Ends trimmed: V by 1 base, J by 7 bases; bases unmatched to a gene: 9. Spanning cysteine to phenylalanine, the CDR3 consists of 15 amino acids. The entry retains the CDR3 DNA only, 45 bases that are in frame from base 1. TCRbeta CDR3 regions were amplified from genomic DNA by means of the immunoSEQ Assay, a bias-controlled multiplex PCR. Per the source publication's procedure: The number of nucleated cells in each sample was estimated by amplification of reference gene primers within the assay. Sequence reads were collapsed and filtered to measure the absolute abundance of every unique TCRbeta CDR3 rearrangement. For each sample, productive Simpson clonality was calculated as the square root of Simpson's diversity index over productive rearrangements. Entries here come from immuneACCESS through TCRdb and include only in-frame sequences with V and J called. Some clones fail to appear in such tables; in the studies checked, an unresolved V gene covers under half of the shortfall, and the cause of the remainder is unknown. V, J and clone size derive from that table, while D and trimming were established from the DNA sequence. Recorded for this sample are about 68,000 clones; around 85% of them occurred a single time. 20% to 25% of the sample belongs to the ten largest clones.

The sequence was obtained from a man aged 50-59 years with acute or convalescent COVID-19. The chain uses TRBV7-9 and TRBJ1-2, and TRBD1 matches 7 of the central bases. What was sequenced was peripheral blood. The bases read TGTGCCAGCAGCTTAGATCCGGACAGGTCAGGTGGCTACACCTTC. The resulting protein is CASSLDPDRSGGYTF.